This T cell receptor (beta chain) was sequenced for a study of cytomegalovirus exposure and HLA in healthy donors. Overall study results and limits: As a later analysis revealed, most CMV-associated TCR beta chains appeared HLA-restricted. The authors later linked a missense DCLRE1C variant to TCR beta V- and J-gene trimming.

PCR primers comprised 60 Vbeta and 13 Jbeta primers. This table comes from immunoSEQ multiplex PCR, and its TCRdb copy is limited to in-frame clones, with some not included. This sample yields 150,000 to 200,000 clones, of which roughly 79% are seen a single time; 9% to 10% belongs to the top ten. This CDR3 spans 15 amino acids. V gave up 0 bases and J gave up 0 bases, with 8 bases separating them. Germline lookup yields CDR1 LGHNA and CDR2 YSLEER. The sample holds a few counts of this clone. No antigen is known for it. Source material: PBMCs. This chain links TRBV4-3 with TRBJ1-1; no definite D call. This clonotype was obtained from a man in his late teens or twenties in good health and CMV-seropositive. CDR3 protein: CASSQDWLMNTEAFF. Here the CDR3 DNA reads TGCGCCAGCAGCCAAGATTGGCTGATGAACACTGAAGCTTTCTTT.